This T cell receptor (beta chain) was identified in a study of metastatic and nonmetastatic thyroid tumors. At the level of the study: It was across blood and tumor or nodule tissue from malignant and benign thyroid patients that repertoires were compared.

General study findings and limits: TCR beta diversity was reportedly significantly higher in malignant thyroid tumors than benign nodules, in blood and tumor.

V shed 4 bases and J shed 5 bases, with 3 bases lying between them. This CDR3 comprises 12 residues. Germline V gene sequence: CDR1 MNHEY, CDR2 SVGEGT. Regarding this clone: Its cognate antigen is unknown.

Patients underwent thyroid surgery, and none had received any treatment before it. TCRdb re-called the PCR reads via MiXCR. The data hold approximately 35,000 clones, with less than 40% observed a single time. Material for sequencing was tumor tissue. The chain has TRBV6-2 or TRBV6-3 and TRBJ2-6; D is ambiguous. The sequence derives from a female donor with papillary thyroid cancer or a benign thyroid nodule (not recorded which). Some clones in this sample may be carry-over from other donors' samples. This CDR3 reads CASSLRANVLTF. CDR3 bases: TGTGCCAGCAGTTTGAGGGCCAACGTCCTGACTTTC.